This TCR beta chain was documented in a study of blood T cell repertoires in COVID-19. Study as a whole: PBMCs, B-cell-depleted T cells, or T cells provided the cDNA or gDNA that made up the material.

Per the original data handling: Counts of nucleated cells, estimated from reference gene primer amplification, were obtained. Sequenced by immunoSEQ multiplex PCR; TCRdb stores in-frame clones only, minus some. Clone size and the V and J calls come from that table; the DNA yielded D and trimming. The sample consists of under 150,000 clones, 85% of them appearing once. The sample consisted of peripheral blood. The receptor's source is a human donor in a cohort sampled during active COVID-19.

The CDR3 protein is CASSLGYDGLAGVTGELFF. The CDR3 DNA reads TGTGCCAGCAGCCTGGGATATGATGGACTAGCGGGAGTCACCGGGGAGCTGTTTTTT. V gene TRBV6-2 or TRBV6-3 combines with J gene TRBJ2-2, with 13 bases matching TRBD2. The trim removed 6 bases at V and 4 bases at J, leaving 14 bases unmatched. The CDR3 totals 19 residues. Germline CDR1 MNHEY, CDR2 SVGEGT.